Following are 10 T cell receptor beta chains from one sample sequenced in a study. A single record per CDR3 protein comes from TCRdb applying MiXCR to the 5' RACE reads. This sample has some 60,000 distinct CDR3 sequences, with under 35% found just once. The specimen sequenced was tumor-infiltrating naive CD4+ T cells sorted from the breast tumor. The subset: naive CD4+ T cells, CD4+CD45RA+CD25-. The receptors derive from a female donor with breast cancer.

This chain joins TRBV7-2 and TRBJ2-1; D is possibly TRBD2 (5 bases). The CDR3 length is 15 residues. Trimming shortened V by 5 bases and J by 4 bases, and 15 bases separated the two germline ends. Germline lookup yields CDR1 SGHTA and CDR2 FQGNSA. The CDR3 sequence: CASSPGLDYYNEQFF. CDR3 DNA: TGTGCCAGCAGCCCGGGTCTTGACTATTACAATGAGCAGTTCTTC.

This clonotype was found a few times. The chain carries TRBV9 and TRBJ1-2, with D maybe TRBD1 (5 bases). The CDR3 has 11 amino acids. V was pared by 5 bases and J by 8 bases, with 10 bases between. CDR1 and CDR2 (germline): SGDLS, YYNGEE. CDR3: CASSAGGGYTF. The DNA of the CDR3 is TGTGCCAGCAGTGCCGGGGGGGGCTACACCTTC.

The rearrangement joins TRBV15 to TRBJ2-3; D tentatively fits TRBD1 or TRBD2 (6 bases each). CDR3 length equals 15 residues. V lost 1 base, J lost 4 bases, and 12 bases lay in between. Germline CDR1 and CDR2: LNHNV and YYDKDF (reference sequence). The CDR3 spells CATSRGVGGPDTQYF. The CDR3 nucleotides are TGTGCCACCAGCAGAGGGGTGGGGGGCCCAGATACGCAGTATTTT.

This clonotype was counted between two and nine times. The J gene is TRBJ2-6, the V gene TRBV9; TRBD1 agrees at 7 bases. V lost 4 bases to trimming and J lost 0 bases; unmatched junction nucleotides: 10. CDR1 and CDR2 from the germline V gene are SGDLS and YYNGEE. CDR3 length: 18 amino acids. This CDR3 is CASSKRTGLRSGANVLTF. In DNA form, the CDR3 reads TGTGCCAGCAGCAAGCGGACAGGATTACGCTCTGGGGCCAACGTCCTGACTTTC.

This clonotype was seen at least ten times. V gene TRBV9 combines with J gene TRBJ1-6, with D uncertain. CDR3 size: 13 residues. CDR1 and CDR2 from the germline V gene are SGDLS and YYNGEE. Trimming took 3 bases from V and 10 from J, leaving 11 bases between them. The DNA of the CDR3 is TGTGCCAGCAGCGGGACCAACATCTCACCCCTCCACTTT. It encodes CASSGTNISPLHF.

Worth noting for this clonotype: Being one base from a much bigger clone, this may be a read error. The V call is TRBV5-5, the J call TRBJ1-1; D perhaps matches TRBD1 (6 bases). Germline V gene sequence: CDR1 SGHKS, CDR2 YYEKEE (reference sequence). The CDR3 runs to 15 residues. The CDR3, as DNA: TGTGCCAGCAGCTTGGCGAAAGACAGGAACACTGAAGCTCTCTTT. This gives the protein CASSLAKDRNTEALF.

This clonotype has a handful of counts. The DNA of the CDR3 is TGTGCCAGCAGCCAGGGGGGGGGTCCGTTGGACACCATATATTTT. It specifies CASSQGGGPLDTIYF. The gene calls are TRBV28 and TRBJ1-3, with 7 bases lining up with TRBD1. The ends lost 6 bases at V and 8 bases at J; junction bases unmatched: 13. From germline, CDR1 is MDHEN and CDR2 SYDVKM. The CDR3 is made up of 15 amino acids.

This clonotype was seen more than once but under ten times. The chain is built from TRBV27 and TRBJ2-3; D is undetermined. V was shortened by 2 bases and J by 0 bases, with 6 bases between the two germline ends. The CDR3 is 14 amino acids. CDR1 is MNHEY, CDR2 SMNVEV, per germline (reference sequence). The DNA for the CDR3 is TGTGCCAGCAGTTTAGCCGGAAGCACAGATACGCAGTATTTT. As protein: CASSLAGSTDTQYF.

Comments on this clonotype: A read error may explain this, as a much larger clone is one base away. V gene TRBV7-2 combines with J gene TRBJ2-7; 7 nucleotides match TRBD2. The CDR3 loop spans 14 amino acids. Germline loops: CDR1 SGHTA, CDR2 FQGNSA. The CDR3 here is CAGSPGRNSYEQYF. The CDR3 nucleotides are TGTGCCGGCAGCCCCGGGAGGAACTCCTACGAGCAGTACTTC.

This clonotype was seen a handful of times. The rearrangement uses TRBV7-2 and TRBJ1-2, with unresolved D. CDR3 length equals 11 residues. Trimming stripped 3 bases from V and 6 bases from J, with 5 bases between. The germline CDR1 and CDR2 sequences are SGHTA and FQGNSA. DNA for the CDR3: TGTGCCAGCAGCTTTATGGATGGCTACACCTTC. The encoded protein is CASSFMDGYTF.